A selection of T cell receptor beta chains follows, all from one sample in a study of cytomegalovirus exposure and HLA in healthy donors. Generated by immunoSEQ multiplex PCR, the TCRdb table keeps only in-frame clones and is missing some. This sample has some 74,000 clones; less than 85% occur once, and the top ten carry approximately 1%. The sample taken for sequencing was PBMCs. These receptors were taken from a male donor in good health and CMV-seronegative. CDR3s include the opening cysteine and the closing phenylalanine or tryptophan. Clone size, where shown, is once, few, many, or a class for clones that have expanded.

v_gene: TRBV7-2; abundance: once; j_gene: TRBJ1-6; CDR3aa: CASSLEGNLPLHF
v_gene: TRBV4-1; abundance: .; j_gene: TRBJ1-1; CDR3aa: CASSQEFFGQLNPEAFF
v_gene: TRBV28; abundance: .; j_gene: TRBJ1-1; CDR3aa: CASRTGGAQNTEAFF
v_gene: TRBV5-4; abundance: .; j_gene: TRBJ2-3; CDR3aa: CASSLAGDRDTQYF
v_gene: TRBV5-8; abundance: few; j_gene: TRBJ2-1; CDR3aa: CASSLVRLAGNYNEQFF
v_gene: TRBV5-1; abundance: few; j_gene: TRBJ2-7; CDR3aa: CASSLGLELYEQYF
v_gene: TRBV28; abundance: .; j_gene: TRBJ2-3; CDR3aa: CASSLSFSVGVTDTQYF
v_gene: TRBV12-5; abundance: .; j_gene: TRBJ1-5; CDR3aa: CASGNYRDPEHF
v_gene: TRBV7-3; abundance: .; j_gene: TRBJ1-4; CDR3aa: CASSFLRATNEKLFF
v_gene: TRBV30; abundance: .; j_gene: TRBJ2-3; CDR3aa: CAWTGGGSGGTGHGADTQYF
v_gene: TRBV19; abundance: .; j_gene: TRBJ2-7; CDR3aa: CASSQTGVLSYEQYF
v_gene: TRBV7-3; abundance: .; j_gene: TRBJ2-7; CDR3aa: CASSLTNYGEQYF
v_gene: TRBV6-5; abundance: once; j_gene: TRBJ1-3; CDR3aa: CASRQGGTGNTIYF
v_gene: TRBV5-1; abundance: few; j_gene: TRBJ2-7; CDR3aa: CASSLYRGGSGHEQYF
v_gene: TRBV5-8; abundance: .; j_gene: TRBJ2-5; CDR3aa: CASSLAGTSGGKETQYF
v_gene: TRBV10-3; abundance: .; j_gene: TRBJ1-1; CDR3aa: CAISDSRAERAFF
v_gene: TRBV5-4; abundance: few; j_gene: TRBJ2-5; CDR3aa: CASSQGTSGAYQETQYF
v_gene: TRBV11-3; abundance: .; j_gene: TRBJ2-1; CDR3aa: CASSFGGFYEQFF
v_gene: TRBV6-1; abundance: .; j_gene: TRBJ2-7; CDR3aa: CASSVFLADEQYF
v_gene: TRBV7-2; abundance: once; j_gene: TRBJ2-7; CDR3aa: CASSLASGGAYEQYF
v_gene: TRBV15; abundance: .; j_gene: TRBJ1-2; CDR3aa: CATSREGTGTGYTF
v_gene: TRBV11-2; abundance: .; j_gene: TRBJ1-4; CDR3aa: CASSRLISDRGEKLFF
v_gene: TRBV4-1; abundance: .; j_gene: TRBJ2-3; CDR3aa: CASSQEYRGDTQYF
v_gene: TRBV7-8; abundance: .; j_gene: TRBJ2-5; CDR3aa: CASSARVQGPQETQYF
v_gene: TRBV7-9; abundance: .; j_gene: TRBJ2-1; CDR3aa: CASSLKPGLGVNEQFF
v_gene: TRBV7-8; abundance: .; j_gene: TRBJ1-2; CDR3aa: CASSSGTGINYGYTF